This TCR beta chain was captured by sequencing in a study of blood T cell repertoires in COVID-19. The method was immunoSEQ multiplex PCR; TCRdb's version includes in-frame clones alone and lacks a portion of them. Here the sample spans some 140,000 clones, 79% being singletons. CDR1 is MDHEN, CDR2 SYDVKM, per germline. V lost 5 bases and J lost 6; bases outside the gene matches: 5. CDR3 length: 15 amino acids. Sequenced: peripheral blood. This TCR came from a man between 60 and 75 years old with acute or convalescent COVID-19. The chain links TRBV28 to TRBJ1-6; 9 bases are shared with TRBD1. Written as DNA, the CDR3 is TGTGCCAGCAGTAACAGGGGGCCCGGTAATTCACCCCTCCACTTT. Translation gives CASSNRGPGNSPLHF. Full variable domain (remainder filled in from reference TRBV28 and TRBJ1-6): DVKVTQSSRYLVKRTGEKVFLECVQDMDHENMFWYRQDPGLGLRLIYFSYDVKMKEKGDIPEGYSVSREKKERFSLILESASTNQTSMYLCASSNRGPGNSPLHFGNGTRLTVT.